This TCR beta chain was captured by sequencing in a study of radiation and T cells in renal cell carcinoma. The CDR3 extends over 16 amino acids. V lost 4 bases and J 0 bases, leaving 16 bases between the germline ends. The germline V gene encodes CDR1 SGHKS and CDR2 YYEKEE (reference sequence). Time point reported: baseline pretreatment blood. Treatment: 15 Gy SBRT to primary tumor, nephrectomy 4 weeks later. TCRdb's table, derived via immunoSEQ multiplex PCR, lists solely in-frame clones and lacks some. The sample holds some 50,000 clones, approximately 80% seen once. The sequencing here drew on blood, taken from a patient whose treatment included radiotherapy and nephrectomy. The chain has TRBV5-5 and TRBJ1-2; D perhaps matches TRBD1 (6 bases). The TCR comes from a woman in her 70s with renal cell carcinoma. The DNA for the CDR3 is TGTGCCAGCAGCCTGTTGACAGGCCGGACTAACTATGGCTACACCTTC. It yields the protein CASSLLTGRTNYGYTF.